Presented here are 17 T cell receptor beta chains from one specimen sequenced in a study of T-cell memory formation after mild COVID-19. TCRdb used MiXCR to reprocess the 5' RACE reads, holding one entry per CDR3 protein. The repertoire holds 350,000 to 400,000 distinct CDR3 sequences, with approximately 14% as singletons. Input material: PBMCs or a T cell subset sorted from them (not recorded which). These receptors were taken from a man aged 18-30 years who had mild COVID-19 (a few samples of this study predate the infection). Cell type and time point are not known.

This clonotype was recorded at least ten times. The rearrangement joins TRBV18 to TRBJ2-2, with 7 bases that match TRBD1. The V gene end was trimmed by 5 bases and the J gene end by 6 bases; junction bases not matched to a gene: 3. This CDR3 is built from 13 residues. Germline assignment: CDR1 KGHSH and CDR2 LQKENI. The CDR3 DNA sequence: TGTGCCAGCTCAGCACAGGGGTCCGGGGAGCTGTTTTTT. Protein: CASSAQGSGELFF.

The V and J genes are TRBV20-1 and TRBJ1-6, with 9 bases identical to TRBD1. The CDR3 is 15 amino acids. Per the germline V gene, CDR1 is DFQATT and CDR2 is SNEGSKA (reference sequence). Unmatched junction bases numbered 10, after V lost 3 bases and J lost 10 bases. The CDR3: CSARPYNRGQSPLHF. The CDR3 DNA follows: TGCAGTGCTAGGCCCTACAACAGGGGGCAATCACCCCTCCACTTT.

This clonotype was counted a few times. J is TRBJ2-2 and V is TRBV6-4, with 8 positions matching TRBD1. The junction had 4 bases not matched to a gene; V was cut back by 6 bases and J by 7 bases. This CDR3 is 13 amino acids long. Germline V gene data show CDR1 as MRHNA and CDR2 as SNTAGT. The chain's CDR3 is CASRTGEIGELFF. Written as DNA, the CDR3 is TGTGCCAGCAGGACAGGGGAGATCGGGGAGCTGTTTTTT.

The J gene is TRBJ2-1, the V gene TRBV12-5, with D possibly matching TRBD1 (5 bases). The V end lost 2 bases, the J end lost 2 bases, and 10 bases lay between the germline ends. In germline, CDR1 is LGHNT, CDR2 FRNRAP. The CDR3 covers 15 residues. The CDR3 loop is CASGLTAGPYNEQFF. The CDR3 DNA reads TGTGCTAGTGGTTTGACGGCAGGGCCCTACAATGAGCAGTTCTTC.

This clonotype was picked up a small number of times. The CDR3 DNA follows: TGTGCCAGCAGTTTCAGGGCCGCGGGAAACTATGGCTACACCTTC. Translation: CASSFRAAGNYGYTF. The rearrangement uses TRBV12-3 or TRBV12-4 and TRBJ1-2; D is perhaps TRBD1 (5 bases). V was pared by 3 bases and J by 2 bases, with 13 bases between. The CDR3 covers 15 residues.

This clonotype turned up a few times. The chain employs TRBV5-1 and TRBJ1-2; 7 nucleotides line up with TRBD1. V dropped 2 bases and J dropped 8; count of bases not matched to a gene: 6. This CDR3 spans 13 amino acids. CDR1 and CDR2 from the germline V gene are SGHRS and YFSETQ. CDR3 nucleotides: TGCGCCAGCAGCTTCCGACAGGGTGAAGGCTACACCTTC. Its protein is CASSFRQGEGYTF.

In this sample, this clonotype turned up many times. The gene calls are TRBV9 and TRBJ2-3; no firm D call. Trimming removed 5 bases from V and 6 bases from J, with 7 bases in between. The CDR3 loop spans 11 amino acids. Per the germline V gene, CDR1 is SGDLS and CDR2 is YYNGEE. This chain's CDR3 is CASSVADTQYF. In DNA, the CDR3 is TGTGCCAGCAGTGTTGCGGATACGCAGTATTTT.

The V and J genes are TRBV11-3 and TRBJ1-1; D is perhaps TRBD1 (6 bases). The CDR3 is made up of 17 amino acids. CDR1 and CDR2 from the germline V gene are SGHNT and YENEEA. Trimming cost V 5 bases and J 2 bases, with 21 bases left between them. The DNA for the CDR3 is TGTGCCAGCAGCACCCGGACGGGACGGGGGCGTAACACTGAAGCTTTCTTT. This translates into CASSTRTGRGRNTEAFF.

This clonotype was detected ten times or more. At one boundary the junction diverges from the germline segment, which might be a read error. This chain links TRBV7-7 with TRBJ2-2, with D tentatively TRBD1 (5 bases). The germline gives CDR1 SSHAT, CDR2 FNYEAQ (reference sequence). This CDR3 has 14 residues. The CDR3 DNA follows: TGTGCTAGCAGCTCTGGACAAGACACCGGGGAGCTGTTTTTT. This gives the protein CASSSGQDTGELFF.

The chain uses TRBV23-1 and TRBJ2-2, with 9 bases aligning to TRBD1. TRBV23-1 has ORF status, its function being uncertain. The ends lost 6 bases at V and 7 bases at J; junction bases unmatched: 6. The CDR3 sequence is 14 residues long. Here the CDR3 DNA reads TGCGCCAGCAGCGGACAGGGGAAGGGCGGGGAGCTGTTTTTT. As protein: CASSGQGKGGELFF.

This clonotype was seen many times. This rearrangement joins TRBV4-1 to TRBJ2-7; D unclear. The V end lost 0 bases, the J end lost 1 base, and 13 bases lay between the germline ends. Germline V gives CDR1 MGHRA, CDR2 YSYEKL. The length of the CDR3 is 16 residues. CDR3 sequence reads: CASSQEGYFGSYEQYF. CDR3 bases: TGCGCCAGCAGCCAAGAAGGGTATTTTGGGTCCTACGAGCAGTACTTC.

By proportion, this clonotype is medium-sized. A read error may account for a junction end that differs from germline. The chain joins TRBV5-1 to TRBJ2-5, with D unresolved. The CDR3 contains 11 residues. Per the germline V gene, CDR1 is SGHRS and CDR2 is YFSETQ. CDR3 protein: CASSLEETQYF. The CDR3 region has the DNA TGTGCCAGCAGCTTAGAGGAGACCCAGTACTTC.

The V gene is TRBV7-9, the J gene TRBJ2-5, with 8 bases matching TRBD1. The CDR3 runs to 16 residues. V gave up 5 bases and J gave up 2 bases; unmatched junction bases: 10. The V gene's germline CDR1 is SEHNR and CDR2 FQNEAQ (reference sequence). The CDR3 DNA reads TGTGCCAGCAGCCCTCCCCGGGACAGGCTACAAGAGACCCAGTACTTC. Protein: CASSPPRDRLQETQYF.

This clonotype has a handful of counts. This sequence joins TRBV5-1 and TRBJ2-7; no definite D call. CDR3 size: 8 residues. Germline CDR1 SGHRS, CDR2 YFSETQ. The CDR3 DNA follows: TGCGCCAGCAGCCCACGGGTGGTC. Its protein is CASSPRVV.

This clonotype has more than one count but fewer than ten. The J gene is TRBJ1-1, the V gene TRBV11-1, with a tentative D call TRBD1 (5 bases). This CDR3 spans 15 amino acids. V lost 7 bases and J lost 4, with 19 bases in between. Germline CDR1 is SGHAT and CDR2 is FQDESV (reference sequence). CDR3 in amino acids: CASTPGGRVLTEAFF. In DNA, the CDR3 is TGTGCCAGCACCCCCGGAGGCAGGGTGCTCACTGAAGCTTTCTTT.

J is TRBJ2-7 and V is TRBV12-3 or TRBV12-4, with D unresolved. This CDR3 has 13 amino acids. V was shortened by 6 bases and J by 6 bases, with 15 bases between the two germline ends. CDR3 in DNA: TGTGCCAGCAGCCTAGGTGAGAGTCCCGAGCAGTACGTC. Translating gives CASSLGESPEQYV.

Note on this clonotype: At one of its ends the junction is not consistent with the germline gene, which may arise from a read error. This rearrangement joins TRBV4-1 to TRBJ2-7, with D perhaps matching TRBD1 (5 bases). The CDR3 length is 13 residues. Germline V lookup: CDR1 MGHRA, CDR2 YSYEKL. Here the CDR3 DNA reads TGCGCCAGCAGCGAAGACAGTCGGCACGAGCAGTACTTC. Protein product: CASSEDSRHEQYF.